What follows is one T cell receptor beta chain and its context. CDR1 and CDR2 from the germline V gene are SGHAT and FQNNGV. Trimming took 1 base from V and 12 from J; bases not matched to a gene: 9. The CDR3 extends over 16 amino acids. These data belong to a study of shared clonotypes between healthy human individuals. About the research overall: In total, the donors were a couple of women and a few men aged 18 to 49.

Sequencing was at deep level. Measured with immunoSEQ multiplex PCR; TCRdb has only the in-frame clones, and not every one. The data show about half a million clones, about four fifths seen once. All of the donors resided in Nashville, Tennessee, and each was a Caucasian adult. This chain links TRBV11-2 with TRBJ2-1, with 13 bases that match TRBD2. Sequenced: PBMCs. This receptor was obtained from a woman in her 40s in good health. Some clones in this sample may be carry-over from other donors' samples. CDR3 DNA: TGTGCCAGCAGCTTAGGGACTAGCGGGAGTGGGTTTGGGCAGTTCTTC. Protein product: CASSLGTSGSGFGQFF.